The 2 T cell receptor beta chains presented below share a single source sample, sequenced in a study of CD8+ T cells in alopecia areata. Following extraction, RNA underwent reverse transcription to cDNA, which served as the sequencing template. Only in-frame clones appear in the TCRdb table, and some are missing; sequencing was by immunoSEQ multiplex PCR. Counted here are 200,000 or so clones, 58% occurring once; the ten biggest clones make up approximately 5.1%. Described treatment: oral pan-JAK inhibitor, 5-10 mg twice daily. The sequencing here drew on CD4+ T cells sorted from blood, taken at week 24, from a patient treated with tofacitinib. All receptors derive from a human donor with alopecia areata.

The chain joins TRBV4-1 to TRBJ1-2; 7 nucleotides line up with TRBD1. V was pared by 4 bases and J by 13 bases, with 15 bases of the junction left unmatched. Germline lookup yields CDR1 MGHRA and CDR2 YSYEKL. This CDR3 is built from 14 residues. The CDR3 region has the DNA TGCGCCAGCAGCCCCGGGACAGAGGGTCATTCTCGCACCTTC. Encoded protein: CASSPGTEGHSRTF.

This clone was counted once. The CDR3 nucleotides are TGTGCCTGGAGTTCCCCGACTAGCGGATACTACGAGCAGTACTTC. Its translation: CAWSSPTSGYYEQYF. The gene calls are TRBV30 and TRBJ2-7, with TRBD2 identical over 9 bases. With 2 bases clipped from V and 3 bases from J, the junction kept 8 bases outside the gene matches. Germline lookup yields CDR1 GTSNPN and CDR2 SVGIG (reference sequence). The CDR3 is 15 residues long.